This TCR beta chain was profiled in a study of cytomegalovirus exposure and HLA in healthy donors. The PCR ran on 60 Vbeta and 13 Jbeta primers. Sequencing used immunoSEQ multiplex PCR; TCRdb keeps in-frame clones, though not all of them. Counted here are more than 250,000 clones, about 87% occurring once; the ten biggest clones make up roughly 2.3%. As concerns this clone: Its matching antigen is unknown.

Regarding the study as a whole: Previous analysis showed most TCR beta V segments were productive about 90% or about 30% of the time. According to a later analysis, most TCR beta chains associated with CMV appeared HLA-restricted.

The V gene's germline CDR1 is MGHRA and CDR2 YSYEKL. Unmatched junction bases numbered 15, after V lost 0 bases and J lost 5 bases. The CDR3 extends over 20 amino acids. V gene TRBV4-1 combines with J gene TRBJ2-3, with 12 nucleotides matching TRBD2. The specimen was PBMCs. This TCR was sampled from a woman younger than 35 in good health and CMV-seronegative. CDR3 amino acids: CASSQEEAASGGAHQDTQYF. The CDR3 coding sequence is TGCGCCAGCAGCCAAGAGGAGGCGGCTAGCGGGGGGGCCCACCAAGATACGCAGTATTTT.